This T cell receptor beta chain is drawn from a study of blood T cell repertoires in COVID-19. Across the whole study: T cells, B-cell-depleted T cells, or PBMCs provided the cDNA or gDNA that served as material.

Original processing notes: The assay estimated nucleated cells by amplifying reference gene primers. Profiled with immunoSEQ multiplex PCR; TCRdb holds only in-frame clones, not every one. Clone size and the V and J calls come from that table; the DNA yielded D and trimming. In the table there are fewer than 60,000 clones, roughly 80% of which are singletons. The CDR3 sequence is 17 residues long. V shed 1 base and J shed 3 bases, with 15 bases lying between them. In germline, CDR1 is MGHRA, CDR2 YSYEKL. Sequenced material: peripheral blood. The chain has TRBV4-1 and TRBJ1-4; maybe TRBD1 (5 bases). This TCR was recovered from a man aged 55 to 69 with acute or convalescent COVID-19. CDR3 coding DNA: TGCGCCAGCAGCCAAGGCATGGGGCGGGAGTCTAATGAAAAACTGTTTTTT. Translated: CASSQGMGRESNEKLFF.